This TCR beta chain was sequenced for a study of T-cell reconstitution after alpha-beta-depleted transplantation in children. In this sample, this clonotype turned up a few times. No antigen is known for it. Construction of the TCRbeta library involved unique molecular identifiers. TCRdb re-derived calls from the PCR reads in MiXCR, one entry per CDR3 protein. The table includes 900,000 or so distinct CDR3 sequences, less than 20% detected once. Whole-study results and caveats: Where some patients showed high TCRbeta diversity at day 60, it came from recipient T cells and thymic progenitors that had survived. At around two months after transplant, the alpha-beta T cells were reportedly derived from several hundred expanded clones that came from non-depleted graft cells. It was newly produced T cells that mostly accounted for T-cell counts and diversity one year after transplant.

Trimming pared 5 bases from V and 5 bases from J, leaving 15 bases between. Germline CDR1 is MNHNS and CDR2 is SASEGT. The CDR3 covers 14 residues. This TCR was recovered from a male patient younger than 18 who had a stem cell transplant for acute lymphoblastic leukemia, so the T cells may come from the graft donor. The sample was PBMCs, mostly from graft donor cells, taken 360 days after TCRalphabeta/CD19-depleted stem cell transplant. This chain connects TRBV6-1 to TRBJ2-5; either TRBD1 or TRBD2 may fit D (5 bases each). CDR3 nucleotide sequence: TGTGCCAGCAGTCCCGGGGACCCGGCGGAGACCCAGTACTTC. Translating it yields CASSPGDPAETQYF.